The T cell receptor beta chain described here comes from a study of graft-versus-host responses after intestinal transplantation. Study-level information: Anti-thymocyte globulin served as induction for all recipients, who then took tacrolimus and steroids for two to three years.

TCRdb keeps only in-frame clones here, not all; method: immunoSEQ multiplex PCR. The top ten clones hold approximately 2% of a sample with 15,000 to 20,000 clones, roughly a third of them seen once. Sample: alloreactive CD4+ T cells from a mixed lymphocyte reaction culture, taken before transplantation. Regarding subset: CFSE-low proliferating T cells sorted from roughly six-day pre-transplant mixed lymphocyte reaction (GvH or HvG direction). This TCR came from a human patient who was an organ donor for intestinal transplantation.

Here the CDR3 DNA reads TGTGCCAGCAGCCCTAGCGGGAGAGGTACAGATACGCAGTATTTT. Translating it yields CASSPSGRGTDTQYF. This rearrangement joins TRBV5-4 to TRBJ2-3; 10 nucleotides line up with TRBD2. The CDR3 length is 15 residues. The J segment lost 3 bases and the V segment lost 4 bases, leaving 5 bases of the junction unmatched. Germline V gene lookup returns CDR1 SGHNT and CDR2 YYREEE (reference sequence).